This T cell receptor (beta chain) was identified in a study of vaccination and CD4 T cells after COVID-19. Overall study context: Mild disease affected 8 or 9 convalescent patients and severe disease one, all SARS-CoV-2 positive by nasal swab PCR. Two of the convalescents were Hispanic, and convalescents were six males and four females. Study-level findings and limits: Convalescent patients saw a median about 85% of their reactive clones show up only after vaccination.

CDR3 length: 13 amino acids. CDR1 and CDR2 from the germline V gene are DFQATT and SNEGSKA (reference sequence). Trimming cost V 6 bases and J 4 bases, with 15 bases left between them. Details on this clonotype: Its antigen is not identified.

With the Oncomine TCR Beta short-read assay, DNA from cultured CD4+ T cells was sequenced. TCRdb analysed the PCR reads with MiXCR anew, one entry per CDR3 protein. Of 7,000 or so distinct CDR3 sequences detected, approximately 69% appear once; the ten largest clones hold roughly 15%. Treatment given: roughly 11-day PBMC culture with coronavirus spike peptide pools or control peptides (ViraFEST assay). With approximately 10 ug/ml peptide pools and roughly 9.2 IU/ml IL-2, PBMCs were cultured at some 2.2 million per well. This rearrangement joins TRBV20-1 to TRBJ1-2, with a tentative D call TRBD1 (6 bases). The TCR originated in a human donor who had recovered from COVID-19. The sequenced sample consisted of CD4+ T cells from blood, cultured in vitro. The CDR3 reads CSAQTGAGYGYTF. Written as DNA, the CDR3 is TGCAGTGCACAGACAGGTGCTGGCTATGGCTACACCTTC.